This TCR beta chain comes out of a study of blood T cell repertoires in COVID-19. Study overall: The United States, Italy and Spain provided the acute and convalescent COVID-19 samples. Sources were T cells, B-cell-depleted T cells, or PBMCs; the material itself was cDNA or gDNA.

The V and J ends lost 5 bases and 2 bases respectively, with 10 bases between them. Germline V gives CDR1 MNHEY, CDR2 SVGAGI. The CDR3 extends over 13 amino acids. Original handling: Reference gene primer amplification gave nucleated cell count estimates. Some clones are missing from TCRdb's copy, which holds only in-frame ones; the method was immunoSEQ multiplex PCR. V, J and clone size are those of that table, while D and trimming were read from the DNA. The sample yields 19,000 or so clones, 83% seen once. The chain carries TRBV6-5 and TRBJ2-7; a weak D match, TRBD2 (6 bases). The TCR originated in a human donor in a cohort sampled during active COVID-19. Specimen: peripheral blood. As DNA, the CDR3 is TGTGCCAGCAGTCCCCCGGGGGCCTACGAGCAGTACTTC. Translating gives CASSPPGAYEQYF.